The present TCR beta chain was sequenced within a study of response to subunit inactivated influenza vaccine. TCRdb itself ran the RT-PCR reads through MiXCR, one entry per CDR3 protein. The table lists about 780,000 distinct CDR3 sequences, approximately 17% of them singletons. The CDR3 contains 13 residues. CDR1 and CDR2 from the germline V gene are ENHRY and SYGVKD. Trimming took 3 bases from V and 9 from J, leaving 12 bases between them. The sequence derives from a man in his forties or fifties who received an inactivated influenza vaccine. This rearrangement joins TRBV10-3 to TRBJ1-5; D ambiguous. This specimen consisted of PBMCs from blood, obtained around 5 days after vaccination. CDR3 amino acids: CAISDSPNGPQHF. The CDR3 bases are TGTGCCATCAGTGATTCACCCAATGGGCCCCAGCATTTT.